This TCR beta chain was identified in a study of cytomegalovirus exposure and HLA in healthy donors (TCRdb year 2017). Looking at the study overall: An earlier analysis of a few hundred of the donors reported 276 Gb of sequence data and roughly 120 million unique TCR beta sequences obtained from about 180 million T cells. Roughly 310 gigabases of sequencing data and approximately 93 million unique TCR sequences were included in an early release covering about 700 HLA-typed donors. Of the 300 to 450 genotyped donors, over 80% were placed in the genetic ancestry cluster associated with self-reported Caucasian donors. The aim of the study was to test whether cataloging public T cell receptors could identify signatures of past pathogen exposure. The study used immunosequencing to profile the T cell repertoires of about 670 subjects and linked those repertoires to cytomegalovirus serostatus. In addition to the first cohort of 650 to 750 subjects, a separate validation cohort of approximately 120 different subjects was used. The study combined high-throughput TCR immunosequencing, statistical association of individual TCRs with disease status, and machine learning to predict cytomegalovirus infection status. A later analysis re-analyzed previously published TCR beta repertoires from 500 to 700 donors and added high-resolution HLA genotyping to study TCR occurrence patterns. The later analysis used no new phenotypic data to find candidate immune exposures, relying instead on TCR beta sequences and their occurrence across donors. In an earlier analysis of 500 to 650 of the donors, high-throughput TCR beta sequencing was used to judge whether each TCR beta V gene segment behaved as functional or pseudogenic. Alongside the repertoire data, information on donor age, sex, ethnicity and CMV serostatus was compiled. Genome-wide SNP genotypes for about 65% of the roughly 670 donors were used in a later genetic analysis, which treated that subset as a discovery cohort. All discovery cohort repertoires had been generated on a single sequencing platform. HLA typing included class I and class II loci at four-digit resolution. The number of donors typed differed by locus, with about 629-640 for A, B, C, DRB1 and DQB1, 522 for DQA1, about 610 for DPA1, and about 450 for DPB1. A few DR-DQ haplotypes were treated as single units for association and clustering because of strong linkage in the cohort. Among some 400 genotyped donors of the cohort, an average of around 240,000 unique TCR beta nucleotide sequences were sequenced per donor, roughly a sixth of them non-productive. The paper as a whole reports these results and caveats: In a later genetic analysis, fewer N-insertions in productive TCRs were reported among donors in an Asian-associated ancestry cluster than the roughly 710-donor mean. The 87-base-pair reads could not distinguish some IMGT-functional V segments, including TRBV6-2 and TRBV6-3, so those segments were excluded. CMV serostatus was the only immune exposure information available for the cohort. In a later genetic analysis, a missense DCLRE1C variant was associated with V-gene and J-gene trimming of TCR beta chains, and the association was replicated in an independent cohort. While some public TCRs were present in many individuals, most TCR sequences turned up only very rarely across donors. In this cohort, only TCR beta chains were sequenced, and detectable features were limited by the absence of alpha or paired-chain data. Several of the top co-occurrence clusters appeared to be linked to parvovirus B19, influenza, CMV and Epstein-Barr virus, according to a later analysis. Linkage disequilibrium might explain the correlated functional status among segregating V segments, but an unknown experimental factor could not be ruled out. A cluster of highly shared sequence variants was judged likely to be a technical artifact of the sequencing pipeline. Because counts were too low, more than 15 rarely observed V segments, including chromosome 9 orphons, were excluded from the earlier analysis of around 640 of the donors. Strong co-occurrence of HLA alleles, especially DR and DQ, made assigning TCR associations to individual alleles difficult. At a false discovery rate of 0.05, a later analysis linked about 16,000 TCR beta sequences to specific HLA alleles. The classifier was reported to diagnose cytomegalovirus status with high specificity and sensitivity in both the original and validation cohorts. The presence/absence analyses assumed that sequencing depth was roughly uniform across donors, and that assumption may not be true. In a later analysis, HLA-associated TCR beta chains showed more clonal expansion and lower generation probabilities than non-associated chains that were equally common. Broadly in line with IMGT annotations, most TCR beta V segments showed up in productive rearrangements about 90% or about 30% of the time in an earlier analysis of a few hundred of the donors. It was suggested by the authors that the approach could potentially be generalized to other disease states and immunological phenotypes. In a later analysis, TCR association rates were found to vary across HLA loci, with the most associated TCRs seen for DRB1 alleles and the fewest for HLA-C alleles. Most CMV-associated TCR beta chains appeared to be HLA-restricted in a later analysis, and the HLA associations seemed to be driven largely by CMV exposure. A further reported finding was that TCR beta sequences accurately predicted the HLA-A and HLA-B alleles for most subjects in the first cohort. The study gave a list of some 150 TCR beta chains associated with cytomegalovirus. In vitro tests confirmed that a few of the cytomegalovirus-associated TCR beta chains recognize cytomegalovirus antigens. Because HLA typing was unavailable for some donors at each locus, only the typed subset was used in association tests.

The receptor library was made with the immunoSEQ multiplex PCR assay. The multiplex PCR relied on a mix of 60 forward primers for TCR Vbeta segments and 13 reverse primers for TCR Jbeta segments. Amplification of the CDR3 region of rearranged TCR beta genes was performed with a multiplex PCR assay on genomic DNA. Amplified TCR beta libraries were sequenced as 87-base-pair reads on the Illumina HiSeq System. In the original analysis: Across the 670 or so repertoires, a later analysis counted tens of millions of unique TCR beta chains, 8.5 million to 12 million of which were shared by at least two donors. To remove PCR and sequencing errors, raw reads were error-corrected and collapsed into unique sequences using a nearest-neighbor algorithm that merged closely related sequences. V, D and J gene segments were assigned by aligning CDR3 sequences to IMGT reference sequences. For a sequence to be retained, a match of at least six nucleotides was required to both a V gene segment and a J gene segment. Rearrangements were called productive when the CDR3 lacked stop codons and stayed in frame with V and J; all others were non-productive. CDR3 was defined according to IMGT convention as the region running from the second conserved V-encoded cysteine to the conserved J-encoded phenylalanine. Sequences without an unambiguous match to a single V gene segment were excluded from the earlier analysis of approximately 560 of the donors. An earlier analysis of around 600 of the donors classified V segments as functional when productive rearrangements were above 56.7% and as segregating when the standard deviation between donors was above 5%. A statistical classification framework was built to diagnose cytomegalovirus status from the catalog of TCR beta chain sequences. In a later analysis, V and J genes were assigned by comparing TCR nucleotide sequences against IMGT/GENE-DB human TR gene sequences. A later analysis assigned CDR3 sequences and most-parsimonious VDJ recombination scenarios with the TCRdist pipeline. In a later analysis, every TCR beta chain was defined by the combination of its CDR3 amino acid sequence and its V-gene family, and reads without a unique V-gene family were dropped. As a way to deal with suspected cross-contamination and a sequencing artifact, a later analysis dropped under 600 nucleotide sequences that were highly shared and had low generation probability. In a later analysis, a clonal expansion index for each public chain was calculated from normalized within-repertoire ranks of inferred template counts. Generation probabilities in a later analysis came from a VDJ recombination model fitted to out-of-frame rearrangements, and those results were checked against IGoR. Hypergeometric tests were used in a later analysis to score TCR-TCR, TCR-HLA and TCR-CMV co-occurrence, with a repertoire-size bias correction applied to the TCR pairs. In a later analysis, false discovery rates were estimated by permuting HLA or CMV assignments 20 times. In a later analysis, co-occurring TCRs were grouped using DBSCAN, and TCRdist sequence similarity was added for clustering within HLA-allele-positive subsets. For co-occurrence clustering, repertoires with fewer than 30,000 or more than 120,000 public chains were excluded, along with roughly 5 repertoires with anomalous nucleotide sharing. In TCRdb, the immuneACCESS table is reduced to in-frame sequences with V and J assigned. These tables do not hold every clone; where another copy was compared, an unresolved V gene accounts for under half, and the others remain unexplained. V, J and clone size derive from that table, while D and trimming were established from the DNA sequence. The sample table shows 150,000 to 200,000 clones, and just over 75% are seen once. Approximately 1% of the sample is in the top ten clones.

The germline ends are 19 bases apart after V is trimmed by 4 bases and J by 6 bases. The CDR3 numbers 15 residues from cysteine through phenylalanine. The DNA shown is the 45-base CDR3, in frame from base 1. Looking up the germline V gene (reference sequence) yields CDR1 PRHDT and CDR2 FYEKMQ. As regards this clone: It lacks a known antigen. Nothing much larger sits one base from this clone, and base qualities are not available.

The cohort consisted of hundreds of healthy bone marrow donors. All cohort members were sampled while nominally healthy, although unrecorded immune exposures were likely present. The donor tested CMV seronegative and was one of the 352 seronegative cohort members. Every donor gave a peripheral blood sample, and the peripheral blood mononuclear cells from that sample were used for TCR beta sequencing. The Qiagen DNeasy Blood Extraction Kit was used to extract genomic DNA from the blood cell samples. Source material: PBMCs. Recombination connected TRBV13 to TRBJ2-7; D gene: possibly TRBD2, on 6 matching bases. This receptor was identified in a woman in her forties in good health and CMV-seronegative. CDR3 loop: CASSSYSGAGGEQYF. The nucleotides read TGTGCCAGCAGCTCCTATAGCGGAGCGGGTGGCGAGCAGTACTTC.